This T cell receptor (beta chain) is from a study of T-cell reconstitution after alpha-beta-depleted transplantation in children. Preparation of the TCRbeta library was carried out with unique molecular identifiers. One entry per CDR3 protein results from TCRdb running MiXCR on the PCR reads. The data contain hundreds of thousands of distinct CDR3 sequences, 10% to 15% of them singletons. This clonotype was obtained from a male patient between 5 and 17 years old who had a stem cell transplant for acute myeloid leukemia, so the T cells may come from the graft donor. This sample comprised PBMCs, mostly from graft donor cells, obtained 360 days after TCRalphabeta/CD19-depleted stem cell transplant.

CDR3 region: CSATRVGRGGLAAYEQYF. The CDR3 DNA reads TGCAGTGCTACCCGAGTGGGCAGGGGAGGATTAGCCGCCTACGAGCAGTACTTC. The chain is built from TRBV20-1 and TRBJ2-7; either TRBD1 or TRBD2 may fit D (6 bases each). This CDR3 spans 18 amino acids. V lost 4 bases and J 2 bases, leaving 27 bases between the germline ends. Germline-derived CDR1 and CDR2 are DFQATT and SNEGSKA (reference sequence).